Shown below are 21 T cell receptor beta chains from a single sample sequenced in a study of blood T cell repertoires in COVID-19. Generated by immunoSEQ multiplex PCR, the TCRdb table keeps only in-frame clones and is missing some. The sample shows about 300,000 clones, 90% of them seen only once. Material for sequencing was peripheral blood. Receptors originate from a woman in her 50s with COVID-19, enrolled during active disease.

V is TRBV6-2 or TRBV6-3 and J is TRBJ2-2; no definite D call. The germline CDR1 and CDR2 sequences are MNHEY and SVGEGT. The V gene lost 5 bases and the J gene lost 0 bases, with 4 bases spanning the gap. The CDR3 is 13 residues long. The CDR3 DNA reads TGTGCCAGCAGTCCCACGAACACCGGGGAGCTGTTTTTT. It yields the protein CASSPTNTGELFF.

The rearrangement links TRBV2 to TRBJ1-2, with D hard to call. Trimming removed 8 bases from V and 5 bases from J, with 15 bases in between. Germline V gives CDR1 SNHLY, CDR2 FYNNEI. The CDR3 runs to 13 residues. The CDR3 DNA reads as TGTGCCAGCGGAGCTATCGGGAATTATGGCTACACCTTC. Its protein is CASGAIGNYGYTF.

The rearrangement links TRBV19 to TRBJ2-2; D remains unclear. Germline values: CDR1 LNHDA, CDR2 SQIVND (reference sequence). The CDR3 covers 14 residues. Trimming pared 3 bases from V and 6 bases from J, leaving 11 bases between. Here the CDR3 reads CASSIQASPGELFF. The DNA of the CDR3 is TGTGCCAGTAGTATTCAGGCATCTCCCGGGGAGCTGTTTTTT.

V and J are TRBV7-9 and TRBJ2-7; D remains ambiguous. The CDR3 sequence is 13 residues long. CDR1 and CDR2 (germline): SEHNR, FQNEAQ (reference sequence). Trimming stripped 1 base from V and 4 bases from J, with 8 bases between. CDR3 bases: TGTGCCAGCAGCTTAGTAGATACTTACGAGCAGTACTTC. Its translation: CASSLVDTYEQYF.

The CDR3 is CASSARPYEQYF. The CDR3 DNA sequence: TGTGCCAGCAGTGCGCGGCCCTACGAGCAGTACTTC. This sequence joins TRBV28 and TRBJ2-7, with unresolved D. V lost 5 bases and J 2 bases, leaving 7 bases between the germline ends. The CDR3 extends over 12 amino acids. Germline CDR1 is MDHEN and CDR2 is SYDVKM.

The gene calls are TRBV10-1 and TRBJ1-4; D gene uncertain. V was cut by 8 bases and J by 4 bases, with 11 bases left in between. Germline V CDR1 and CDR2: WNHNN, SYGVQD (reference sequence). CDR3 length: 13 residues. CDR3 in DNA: TGCGCCAGCCGCCCCATCTATAATGAAAAACTGTTTTTT. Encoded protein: CASRPIYNEKLFF.

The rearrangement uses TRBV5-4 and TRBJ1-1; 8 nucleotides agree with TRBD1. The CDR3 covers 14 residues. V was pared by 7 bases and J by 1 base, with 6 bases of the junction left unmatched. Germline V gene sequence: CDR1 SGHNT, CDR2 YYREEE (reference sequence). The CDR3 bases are TGTGCCAGCCGACGGACAGGGCAGAACACTGAAGCTTTCTTT. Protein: CASRRTGQNTEAFF.

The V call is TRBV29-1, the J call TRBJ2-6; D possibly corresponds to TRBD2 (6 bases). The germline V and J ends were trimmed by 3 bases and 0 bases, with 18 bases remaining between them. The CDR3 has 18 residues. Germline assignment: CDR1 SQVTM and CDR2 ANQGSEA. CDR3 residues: CSVDGVLPRGSGANVLTF. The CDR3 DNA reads TGCAGCGTTGATGGAGTCCTTCCGCGGGGCTCTGGGGCCAACGTCCTGACTTTC.

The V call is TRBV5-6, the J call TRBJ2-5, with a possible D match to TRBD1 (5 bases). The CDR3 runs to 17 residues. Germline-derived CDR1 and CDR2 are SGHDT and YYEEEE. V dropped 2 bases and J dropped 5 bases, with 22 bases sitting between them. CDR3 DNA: TGTGCCAGCAGCTTCTCTCCAGTCAACCCAGGGTCGGAGACCCAGTACTTC. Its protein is CASSFSPVNPGSETQYF.

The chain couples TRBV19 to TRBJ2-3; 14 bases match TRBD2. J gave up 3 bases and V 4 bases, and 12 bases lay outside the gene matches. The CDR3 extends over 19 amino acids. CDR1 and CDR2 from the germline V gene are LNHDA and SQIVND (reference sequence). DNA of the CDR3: TGTGCCAGTAGTACTAGGGGACTAGCGGGAGTGTATGTGACAGATACGCAGTATTTT. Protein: CASSTRGLAGVYVTDTQYF.

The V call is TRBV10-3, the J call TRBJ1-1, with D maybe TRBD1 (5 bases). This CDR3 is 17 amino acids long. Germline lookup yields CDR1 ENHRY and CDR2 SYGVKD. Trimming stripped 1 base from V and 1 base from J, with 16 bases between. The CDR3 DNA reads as TGTGCCATCAGTGAGTATGGACCGGGGGGAGGGAACACTGAAGCTTTCTTT. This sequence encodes CAISEYGPGGGNTEAFF.

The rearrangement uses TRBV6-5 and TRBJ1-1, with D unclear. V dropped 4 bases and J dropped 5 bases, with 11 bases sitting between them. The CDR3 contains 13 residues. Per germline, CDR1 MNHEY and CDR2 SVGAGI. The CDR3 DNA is TGTGCCAGCAGTTTGGGGAGTCATACTGAAGCTTTCTTT. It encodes CASSLGSHTEAFF.

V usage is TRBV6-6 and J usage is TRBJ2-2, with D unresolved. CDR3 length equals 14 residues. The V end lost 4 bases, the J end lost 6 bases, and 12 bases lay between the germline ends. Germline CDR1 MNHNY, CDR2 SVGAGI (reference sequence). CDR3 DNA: TGTGCCAGCAGTTCCCGCGTCGAGGCCGGGGAGCTGTTTTTT. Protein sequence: CASSSRVEAGELFF.

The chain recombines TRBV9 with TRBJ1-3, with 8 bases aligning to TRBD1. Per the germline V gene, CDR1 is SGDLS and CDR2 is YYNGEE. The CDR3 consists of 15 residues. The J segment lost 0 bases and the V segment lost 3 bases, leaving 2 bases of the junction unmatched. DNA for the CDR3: TGTGCCAGCAGCGGACAGGGGAGCTCTGGAAACACCATATATTTT. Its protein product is CASSGQGSSGNTIYF.

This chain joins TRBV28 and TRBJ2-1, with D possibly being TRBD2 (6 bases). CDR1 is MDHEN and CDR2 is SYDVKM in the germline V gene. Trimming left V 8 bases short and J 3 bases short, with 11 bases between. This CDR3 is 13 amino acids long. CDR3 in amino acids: CASGGYHYNEQFF. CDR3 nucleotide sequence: TGTGCCAGCGGGGGGTACCACTACAATGAGCAGTTCTTC.

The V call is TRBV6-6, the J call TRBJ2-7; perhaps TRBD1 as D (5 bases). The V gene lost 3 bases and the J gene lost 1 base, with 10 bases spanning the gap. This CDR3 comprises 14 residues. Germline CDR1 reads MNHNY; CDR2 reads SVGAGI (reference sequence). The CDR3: CASSYSDKSYEQYF. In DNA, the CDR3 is TGTGCCAGCAGTTATTCGGACAAGTCCTACGAGCAGTACTTC.

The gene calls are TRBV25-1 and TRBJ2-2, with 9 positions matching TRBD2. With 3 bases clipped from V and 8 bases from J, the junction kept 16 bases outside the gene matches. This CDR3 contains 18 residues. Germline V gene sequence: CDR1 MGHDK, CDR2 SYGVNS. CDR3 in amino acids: CASSDPFSGSIERGELFF. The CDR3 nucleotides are TGTGCCAGCAGTGACCCGTTTAGCGGGAGTATTGAGAGGGGGGAGCTGTTTTTT.

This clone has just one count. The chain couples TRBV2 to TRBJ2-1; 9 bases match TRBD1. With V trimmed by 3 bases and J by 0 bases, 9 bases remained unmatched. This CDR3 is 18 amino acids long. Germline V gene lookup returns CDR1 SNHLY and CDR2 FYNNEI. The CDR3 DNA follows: TGTGCCAGCAGTGATATGGACAGGGGTCGGAGCTCCTACAATGAGCAGTTCTTC. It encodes CASSDMDRGRSSYNEQFF.

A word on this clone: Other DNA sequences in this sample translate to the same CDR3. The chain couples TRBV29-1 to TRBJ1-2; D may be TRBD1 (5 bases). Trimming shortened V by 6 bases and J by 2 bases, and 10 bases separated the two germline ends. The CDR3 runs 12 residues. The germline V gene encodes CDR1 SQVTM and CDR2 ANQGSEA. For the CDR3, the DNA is TGCAGCGTGGGCCAGGGAAACTATGGCTACACCTTC. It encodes CSVGQGNYGYTF. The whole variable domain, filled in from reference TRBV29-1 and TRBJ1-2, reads SAVISQKPSRDICQRGTSLTIQCQVDSQVTMMFWYRQQPGQSLTLIATANQGSEATYESGFVIDKFPISRPNLTFSTLTVSNMSPEDSSIYLCSVGQGNYGYTFGSGTRLTVV.

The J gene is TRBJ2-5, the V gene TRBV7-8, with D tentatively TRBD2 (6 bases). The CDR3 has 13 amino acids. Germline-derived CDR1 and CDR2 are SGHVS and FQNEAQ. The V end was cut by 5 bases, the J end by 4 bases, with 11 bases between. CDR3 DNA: TGTGCCAGCAGCCCACTAGCTCCAGAGACCCAGTACTTC. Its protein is CASSPLAPETQYF.

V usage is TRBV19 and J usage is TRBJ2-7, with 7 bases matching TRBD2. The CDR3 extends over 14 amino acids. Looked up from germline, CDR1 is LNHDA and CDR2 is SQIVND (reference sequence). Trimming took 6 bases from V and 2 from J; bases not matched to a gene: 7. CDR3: CASRPGGRPYEQYF. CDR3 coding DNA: TGTGCCAGTAGGCCGGGCGGGAGACCCTACGAGCAGTACTTC.